The present TCR beta chain was sequenced within a study of T-cell reconstitution after alpha-beta-depleted transplantation in children. This clonotype was observed a handful of times. The antigen is not known. The junction had 5 bases not matched to a gene; V was cut back by 5 bases and J by 2 bases. The CDR3 covers 14 residues. Unique molecular identifiers were used to barcode this TCRbeta library. MiXCR, run by TCRdb on the PCR reads, gives a single entry per CDR3 protein. The sample holds approximately 800,000 distinct CDR3 sequences, about 15% seen once. The study's findings and limits: TCRbeta diversity was high at day 60 in some patients (a result of surviving recipient T cells and thymic progenitors). Several hundred expanded graft clones reportedly supplied alpha-beta T cells about two months after transplant. Hyperexpanded clones declined; after one year, newly produced T cells mostly supplied diversity.

Specimen: PBMCs, mostly from graft donor cells, collected 360 days after TCRalphabeta/CD19-depleted stem cell transplant. This TCR came from a male patient between 5 and 17 years old who had a stem cell transplant for acute lymphoblastic leukemia, so the T cells may come from the graft donor. The gene calls are TRBV12-3 or TRBV12-4 and TRBJ2-7; 8 positions agree with TRBD2. CDR3 DNA sequence: TGTGCCAGCAGTCCCCGACTAGCGCCCTACGAGCAGTACTTC. It encodes CASSPRLAPYEQYF.